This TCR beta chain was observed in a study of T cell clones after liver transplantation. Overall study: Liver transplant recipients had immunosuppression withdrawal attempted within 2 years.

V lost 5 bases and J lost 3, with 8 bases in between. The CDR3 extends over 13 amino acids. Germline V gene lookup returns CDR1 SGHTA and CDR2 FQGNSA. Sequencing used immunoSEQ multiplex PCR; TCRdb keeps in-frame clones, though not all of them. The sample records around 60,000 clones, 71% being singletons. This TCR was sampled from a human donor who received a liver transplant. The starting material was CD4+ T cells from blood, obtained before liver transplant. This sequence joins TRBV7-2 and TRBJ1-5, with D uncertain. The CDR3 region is CASSLESNQPQHF. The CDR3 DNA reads TGTGCCAGCAGCCTTGAGTCCAATCAGCCCCAGCATTTT.